The 19 T cell receptor beta chains in this list originate from one sample, sequenced in a study of OX40 agonist ivuxolimab in advanced cancers. TCRdb's copy holds only in-frame clones and misses some; the assay was immunoSEQ multiplex PCR. The sample lists about 50,000 clones, more than 75% seen once, with 3.9% in the top ten. Material: CD4+ or CD8+ T cells sorted from blood, obtained in a trial of the OX40 agonist ivuxolimab. The receptors originated from an adult with an advanced solid tumor such as melanoma, head and neck, liver or kidney cancer.

The chain is built from TRBV2 and TRBJ1-1, with 10 positions matching TRBD1. V lost 4 bases to trimming and J lost 11 bases; unmatched junction nucleotides: 7. Germline-derived CDR1 and CDR2 are SNHLY and FYNNEI. The CDR3 covers 13 residues. The CDR3 reads CASSGRTGGSAFF. The CDR3 DNA sequence: TGTGCCAGCAGTGGTCGGACAGGGGGGAGTGCTTTCTTT.

The chain joins TRBV7-9 to TRBJ1-5; TRBD1 might be the D (5 bases). The CDR3 runs to 14 residues. Germline-derived CDR1 and CDR2 are SEHNR and FQNEAQ (reference sequence). Trimming took 1 base from V and 7 from J, leaving 11 bases between them. Here the CDR3 reads CASSLGDPLQPQHF. The CDR3 DNA sequence: TGTGCCAGCAGCTTAGGGGACCCCTTGCAGCCCCAGCATTTT.

Only one count was recorded for this clone. This sequence joins TRBV15 and TRBJ1-1, with D perhaps matching TRBD1 (5 bases). V was clipped by 5 bases and J by 3 bases, with 13 bases between them. This CDR3 region has 14 residues. Germline CDR1 reads LNHNV; CDR2 reads YYDKDF (reference sequence). In DNA form, the CDR3 reads TGTGCCACCAGCGAGAAGGGGAAGGACACTGAAGCTTTCTTT. Its protein is CATSEKGKDTEAFF.

This chain joins TRBV15 and TRBJ2-2; D unclear. Trimming shortened V by 3 bases and J by 1 base, and 6 bases separated the two germline ends. CDR1 LNHNV and CDR2 YYDKDF come from the germline V gene (reference sequence). The CDR3 covers 14 residues. The CDR3 DNA is TGTGCCACCAGCAGTAGGAAGAACACCGGGGAGCTGTTTTTT. It yields the protein CATSSRKNTGELFF.

J is TRBJ1-6 and V is TRBV5-4; 8 bases align to TRBD1. Germline-derived CDR1 and CDR2 are SGHNT and YYREEE (reference sequence). Trimming removed 4 bases from V and 7 bases from J; junction bases left unmatched: 13. The CDR3 runs to 17 residues. This CDR3 is CASSLYRTGLGNSPLHF. CDR3 DNA sequence: TGTGCCAGCAGCCTATATCGGACAGGGTTGGGAAATTCACCCCTCCACTTT.

There are a few counts of this clone. The chain has TRBV11-2 and TRBJ1-6; D is unresolved. The ends were cut back, 6 bases at V and 10 bases at J, with 13 bases in the middle. The germline V gene encodes CDR1 SGHAT and CDR2 FQNNGV. The CDR3 covers 13 residues. CDR3 nucleotide sequence: TGTGCCAGCAGTTCGCCGATCCCATCACCCCTCCACTTT. Amino acids: CASSSPIPSPLHF.

The V and J genes are TRBV4-2 and TRBJ1-2, with 9 nucleotides matching TRBD1. V gave up 0 bases and J gave up 3 bases; unmatched junction bases: 2. Germline V gives CDR1 LGHNA, CDR2 YNFKEQ. This CDR3 comprises 15 residues. The CDR3 protein is CASSQEWTGDYGYTF. The CDR3 nucleotides read TGTGCCAGCAGCCAAGAATGGACAGGGGACTATGGCTACACCTTC.

This chain joins TRBV6-5 and TRBJ1-4; the D is unclear. CDR1 and CDR2 from the germline V gene are MNHEY and SVGAGI. Trimming left V 4 bases short and J 4 bases short, with 7 bases between. The CDR3 length is 13 residues. In nucleotides, the CDR3 is TGTGCCAGCAGTTCTTGGGGTAATGAAAAACTGTTTTTT. It is translated as CASSSWGNEKLFF.

This clone has a handful of counts. This chain links TRBV5-1 with TRBJ2-2; no definite D call. Germline V gene sequence: CDR1 SGHRS, CDR2 YFSETQ. V was cut by 0 bases and J by 1 base, with 7 bases left in between. The CDR3 runs to 15 residues. In DNA form, the CDR3 reads TGCGCCAGCAGCTTGGACCCTCAGAACACCGGGGAGCTGTTTTTT. It codes for CASSLDPQNTGELFF.

The chain is built from TRBV7-9 and TRBJ2-1; D could derive from TRBD1 or TRBD2 (6 bases each). Germline assignment: CDR1 SEHNR and CDR2 FQNEAQ (reference sequence). The V and J ends lost 3 bases and 0 bases respectively, with 9 bases between them. The CDR3 loop spans 15 amino acids. The CDR3 protein is CASSLGGHSYNEQFF. In DNA form, the CDR3 reads TGTGCCAGCAGCTTGGGGGGACACTCCTACAATGAGCAGTTCTTC.

The chain has TRBV2 and TRBJ2-7; D ambiguous. Germline V lookup: CDR1 SNHLY, CDR2 FYNNEI. The germline V and J ends were trimmed by 8 bases and 0 bases, with 17 bases remaining between them. This CDR3 is built from 15 residues. The CDR3 nucleotides are TGTGCCAGCCGTGCCCCCAGGCAGACCTCCTACGAGCAGTACTTC. Protein sequence: CASRAPRQTSYEQYF.

The V and J genes are TRBV7-2 and TRBJ2-7; 9 positions match TRBD1. The CDR3 is 16 residues long. Germline V lookup: CDR1 SGHTA, CDR2 FQGNSA. Trimming at V came to 5 bases and at J to 3 bases, leaving 11 bases not matched to a gene. Here the CDR3 DNA reads TGTGCCAGCAGCCCTTTGCTGGACAGGGGTGTCTACGAGCAGTACTTC. This codes for CASSPLLDRGVYEQYF.

As concerns this clone: One end of the junction does not line up with germline, which may come from a read error. In nucleotides, the CDR3 is TGCGCCAGCAGTTTGGCTACAGGGACCCCAGAGACCCAGTACTTC. Its translation: CASSLATGTPETQYF. The chain carries TRBV5-1 and TRBJ2-5, with a weak D call TRBD1 (6 bases). Germline V CDR1 and CDR2: SGHRS, YFSETQ. The CDR3 is made up of 15 amino acids. The whole variable domain, remainder taken from reference TRBV5-1 and TRBJ2-5, is KAGVTQTPRYLIKTRGQQVTLSCSPISGHRSVSWYQQTPGQGLQFLFEYFSETQRNKGNFPGRFSGRQFSNSRSEMNVSTLELGDSALYLCASSLATGTPETQYFGPGTRLLVL.

V usage is TRBV6-1 and J usage is TRBJ2-7, with D tentatively TRBD1 (6 bases). CDR3 length: 16 residues. The germline gives CDR1 MNHNS, CDR2 SASEGT. V was trimmed by 3 bases and J by 3 bases, leaving 18 bases between them. The CDR3 reads CASSEVLGAGSYEQYF. The CDR3 nucleotides read TGTGCCAGCAGTGAGGTTTTGGGGGCAGGGAGCTACGAGCAGTACTTC.

This clone was observed a single time. This rearrangement joins TRBV30 to TRBJ1-3; D uncertain. Germline CDR1 reads GTSNPN; CDR2 reads SVGIG (reference sequence). This CDR3 region has 13 residues. V shed 2 bases and J shed 4 bases, with 9 bases lying between them. CDR3: CAWSLGPGNTIYF. CDR3 sequence (DNA): TGTGCCTGGAGTCTAGGACCAGGAAACACCATATATTTT.

This chain joins TRBV5-1 and TRBJ1-2; maybe TRBD1 (6 bases). Germline CDR1 is SGHRS and CDR2 is YFSETQ. Deletions cut 0 bases from V and 3 bases from J, with 12 bases between. The CDR3 spans 15 residues. CDR3 residues: CASSLATGQDYGYTF. CDR3 bases: TGCGCCAGCAGCTTGGCAACAGGGCAAGACTATGGCTACACCTTC.

V is TRBV9 and J is TRBJ2-4; possibly TRBD2 for D (5 bases). The germline gives CDR1 SGDLS, CDR2 YYNGEE. The CDR3 sequence is 14 residues long. Trimming stripped 0 bases from V and 8 bases from J, with 12 bases between. CDR3 DNA sequence: TGTGCCAGCAGCGTAGAAGCCTGGGGAGACATTCAGTACTTC. It specifies CASSVEAWGDIQYF. The full variable domain, with the rest looked up from reference TRBV9 and TRBJ2-4, is DSGVTQTPKHLITATGQRVTLRCSPRSGDLSVYWYQQSLDQGLQFLIQYYNGEERAKGNILERFSAQQFPDLHSELNLSSLELGDSALYFCASSVEAWGDIQYFGAGTRLSVL.

This clone was seen more than once but under ten times. V usage is TRBV2 and J usage is TRBJ2-2; D possibly corresponds to TRBD2 (6 bases). The germline V gene encodes CDR1 SNHLY and CDR2 FYNNEI. The CDR3 has 14 residues. Trimming left V 6 bases short and J 2 bases short, with 10 bases between. CDR3: CASRGGVNTGELFF. CDR3 nucleotides: TGTGCCAGCAGGGGCGGGGTTAACACCGGGGAGCTGTTTTTT.

The chain is built from TRBV6-5 and TRBJ1-5; 10 bases line up with TRBD1. The J segment lost 3 bases and the V segment lost 5 bases, leaving 4 bases of the junction unmatched. The CDR3 runs 15 residues. The V gene's germline CDR1 is MNHEY and CDR2 SVGAGI. DNA for the CDR3: TGTGCCAGCAGTCCTGACAGGGGGCTCAATCAGCCCCAGCATTTT. Its translation: CASSPDRGLNQPQHF.